A single sample is the source of the 15 T cell receptor beta chains below, sequenced in a study of identifying expanded T cells in peripheral blood. Here immunoSEQ multiplex PCR was the method, and the copy in TCRdb shows in-frame clones only, minus some. The table includes about 110,000 clones, 88% detected once. Sequenced sample: blood. These receptors originate from a person aged 18-70 years in good health.

The chain couples TRBV7-3 to TRBJ2-3; 9 bases agree with TRBD2. This CDR3 has 15 residues. Germline loops: CDR1 SGHTA, CDR2 FQGTGA. Trimming cost V 5 bases and J 2 bases; bases outside gene matches: 5. CDR3 DNA: TGTGCCAGCAGCCCCTCTAGCGGGAACACAGATACGCAGTATTTT. The encoded protein is CASSPSSGNTDTQYF.

CDR3 in amino acids: CASSRKGTGDEQYF. The CDR3 nucleotides read TGTGCCAGCAGCCGAAAGGGGACAGGGGACGAGCAGTACTTC. This chain connects TRBV7-6 to TRBJ2-7, with TRBD1 matching 10 bases. The CDR3 runs 14 residues. The V and J ends lost 5 bases and 5 bases, in that order; junction bases with no gene match: 6. The germline V gene has CDR1 SGHVS and CDR2 FNYEAQ.

The chain employs TRBV4-1 and TRBJ1-5; perhaps TRBD1 as D (5 bases). Between the trimmed V and J ends, which lost 4 bases and 0 bases, there was a span of 13 bases. This CDR3 comprises 16 residues. Germline CDR1 MGHRA, CDR2 YSYEKL. The DNA for the CDR3 is TGCGCCAGCAGCCTAGACAGCTCATATAGCAATCAGCCCCAGCATTTT. Protein sequence: CASSLDSSYSNQPQHF.

The chain is built from TRBV5-8 and TRBJ2-3, with unresolved D. CDR1 and CDR2 from the germline V gene are SGHTS and YDEGEE. This CDR3 region has 14 residues. Deletions cut 4 bases from V and 0 bases from J, with 9 bases between. CDR3 DNA sequence: TGTGCCAGCAGCCCCGTGGGGAGCACAGATACGCAGTATTTT. Residues: CASSPVGSTDTQYF.

This clone was seen a single time. The V and J genes are TRBV7-9 and TRBJ1-1, with 10 bases aligning to TRBD1. The CDR3 runs 15 residues. Unmatched junction bases numbered 3, after V lost 1 base and J lost 4 bases. CDR1 is SEHNR and CDR2 is FQNEAQ in the germline V gene (reference sequence). CDR3 sequence: CASSLGQGARTEAFF. The CDR3 DNA follows: TGTGCCAGCAGCTTAGGACAGGGGGCGCGCACTGAAGCTTTCTTT. Looking up the rest from reference TRBV7-9 and TRBJ1-1 gives the full variable domain: DTGVSQNPRHKITKRGQNVTFRCDPISEHNRLYWYRQTLGQGPEFLTYFQNEAQLEKSRLLSDRFSAERPKGSFSTLEIQRTEQGDSAMYLCASSLGQGARTEAFFGQGTRLTVV.

The V gene is TRBV2, the J gene TRBJ2-2; D is unclear. V shed 7 bases and J shed 3 bases, with 15 bases lying between them. Germline V lookup: CDR1 SNHLY, CDR2 FYNNEI. CDR3 size: 15 residues. CDR3 loop: CASKWGSRDTGELFF. The CDR3 coding sequence is TGTGCCAGCAAGTGGGGTTCACGGGACACCGGGGAGCTGTTTTTT. The full variable domain, with the rest looked up from reference TRBV2 and TRBJ2-2, is EPEVTQTPSHQVTQMGQEVILRCVPISNHLYFYWYRQILGQKVEFLVSFYNNEISEKSEIFDDQFSVERPDGSNFTLKIRSTKLEDSAMYFCASKWGSRDTGELFFGEGSRLTVL.

This chain connects TRBV21-1 to TRBJ2-7; the table gives TRBD1 as D, unverified against the DNA. TRBV21-1 counts as a pseudogene. The CDR3 is 14 amino acids. The CDR3 DNA sequence: TGTGCCAGCAGCGCCGGACAGGGTAGCTACGAGCAGTACTTC. It encodes CASSAGQGSYEQYF.

The CDR3 region is CASSSGQGARNTEAFF. The CDR3 nucleotides are TGTGCCAGCAGCTCCGGACAGGGGGCGCGAAACACTGAAGCTTTCTTT. The chain uses TRBV5-4 and TRBJ1-1; TRBD1 matches at 11 bases. Germline trimming cut 3 bases from V and 2 bases from J; bases unmatched to any gene: 6. This CDR3 is 16 amino acids long. CDR1 SGHNT and CDR2 YYREEE come from the germline V gene (reference sequence).

The V and J genes are TRBV27 and TRBJ2-1; 9 nucleotides align to TRBD1. Trimming took 5 bases from V and 2 from J; bases not matched to a gene: 4. The CDR3 covers 15 residues. Germline V CDR1 and CDR2: MNHEY, SMNVEV (reference sequence). For the CDR3, the DNA is TGTGCCAGCAGTCCGACAGGGGGTACCTACAATGAGCAGTTCTTC. Translation: CASSPTGGTYNEQFF.

The chain combines TRBV5-1 with TRBJ2-3; D is uncertain. CDR1 SGHRS and CDR2 YFSETQ come from the germline V gene. The ends were cut back, 5 bases at V and 0 bases at J, with 13 bases in the middle. This CDR3 is 15 amino acids long. CDR3 sequence: CASRAGSPSTDTQYF. The CDR3 nucleotides read TGCGCCAGCAGGGCCGGCAGCCCTAGCACAGATACGCAGTATTTT.

This rearrangement joins TRBV28 to TRBJ2-7; D gene unclear. Trimming cost V 2 bases and J 2 bases, with 10 bases left between them. This CDR3 is 14 amino acids long. Per germline, CDR1 MDHEN and CDR2 SYDVKM. The CDR3 loop reads CASSLPRQTYEQYF. The DNA for the CDR3 is TGTGCCAGCAGTTTACCTCGGCAAACCTACGAGCAGTACTTC. The full variable domain, in which reference TRBV28 and TRBJ2-7 provide the parts outside the CDR3, is DVKVTQSSRYLVKRTGEKVFLECVQDMDHENMFWYRQDPGLGLRLIYFSYDVKMKEKGDIPEGYSVSREKKERFSLILESASTNQTSMYLCASSLPRQTYEQYFGPGTRLTVT.

The chain couples TRBV6-1 to TRBJ2-5, with 9 bases matching TRBD1. Germline V gene data show CDR1 as MNHNS and CDR2 as SASEGT. The CDR3 extends over 16 amino acids. V gave up 4 bases and J gave up 7 bases; unmatched junction bases: 13. CDR3 sequence: CASSVRTGDPRGTQYF. In DNA form, the CDR3 reads TGTGCCAGCAGTGTTCGGACAGGGGATCCTCGGGGGACCCAGTACTTC.

The J gene is TRBJ2-7, the V gene TRBV7-2, with D unclear. Trimming left V 5 bases short and J 0 bases short, with 5 bases between. From germline, CDR1 is SGHTA and CDR2 FQGNSA. CDR3 length equals 12 residues. CDR3 amino acids: CASSGSSYEQYF. The CDR3 DNA sequence: TGTGCCAGCAGCGGAAGCTCCTACGAGCAGTACTTC.

The chain combines TRBV2 with TRBJ1-2, with TRBD1 matching 12 bases. Per the germline V gene, CDR1 is SNHLY and CDR2 is FYNNEI. The CDR3 is 16 residues long. Trimming removed 10 bases from V and 4 bases from J; junction bases left unmatched: 13. The CDR3 loop is CAIQAGTGGRGYGYTF. CDR3 DNA sequence: TGTGCCATCCAGGCCGGGACAGGGGGCAGAGGCTATGGCTACACCTTC.

This sequence joins TRBV18 and TRBJ1-1; D is perhaps TRBD1 (6 bases). Between the trimmed V and J ends, which lost 1 base and 0 bases, there was a span of 9 bases. This CDR3 has 15 amino acids. Germline V lookup: CDR1 KGHSH, CDR2 LQKENI. The CDR3 coding sequence is TGTGCCAGCTCACCACAGCCAGGGGTGAACACTGAAGCTTTCTTT. Translated, it gives CASSPQPGVNTEAFF.